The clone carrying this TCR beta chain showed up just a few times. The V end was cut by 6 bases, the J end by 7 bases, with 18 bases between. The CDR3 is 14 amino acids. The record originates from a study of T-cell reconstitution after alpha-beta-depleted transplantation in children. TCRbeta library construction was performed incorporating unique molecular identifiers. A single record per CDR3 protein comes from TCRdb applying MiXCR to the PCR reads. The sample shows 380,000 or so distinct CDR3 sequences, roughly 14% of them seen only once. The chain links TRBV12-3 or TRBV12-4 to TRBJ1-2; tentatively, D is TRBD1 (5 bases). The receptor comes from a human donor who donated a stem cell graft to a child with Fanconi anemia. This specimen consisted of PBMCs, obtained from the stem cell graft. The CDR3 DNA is TGTGCCAGCAGCCCGGGGCCGCTGGGGCGTGGCTACACCTTC. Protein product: CASSPGPLGRGYTF.